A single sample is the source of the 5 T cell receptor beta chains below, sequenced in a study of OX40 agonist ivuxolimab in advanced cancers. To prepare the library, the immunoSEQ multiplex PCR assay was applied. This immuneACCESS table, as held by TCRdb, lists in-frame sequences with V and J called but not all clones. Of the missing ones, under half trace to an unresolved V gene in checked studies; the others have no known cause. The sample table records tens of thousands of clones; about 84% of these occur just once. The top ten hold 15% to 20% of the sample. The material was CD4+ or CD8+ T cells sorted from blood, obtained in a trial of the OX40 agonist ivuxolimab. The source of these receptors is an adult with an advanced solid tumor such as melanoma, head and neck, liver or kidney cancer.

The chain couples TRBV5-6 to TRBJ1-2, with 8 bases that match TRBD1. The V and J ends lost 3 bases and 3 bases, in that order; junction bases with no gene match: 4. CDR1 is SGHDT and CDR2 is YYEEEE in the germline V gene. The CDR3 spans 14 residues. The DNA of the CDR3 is TGTGCCAGCAGCTCCGGACAGGGCTACTATGGCTACACCTTC. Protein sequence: CASSSGQGYYGYTF. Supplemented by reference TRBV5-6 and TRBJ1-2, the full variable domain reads DAGVTQSPTHLIKTRGQQVTLRCSPKSGHDTVSWYQQALGQGPQFIFQYYEEEERQRGNFPDRFSGHQFPNYSSELNVNALLLGDSALYLCASSSGQGYYGYTFGSGTRLTVV.

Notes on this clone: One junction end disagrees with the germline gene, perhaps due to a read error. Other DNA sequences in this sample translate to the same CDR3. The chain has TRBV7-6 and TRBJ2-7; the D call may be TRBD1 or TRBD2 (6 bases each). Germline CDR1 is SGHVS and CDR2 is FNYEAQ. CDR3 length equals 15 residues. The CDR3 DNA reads TGTGCCAGCAGCCCCTCCCCCGGGGGCAGGGACGAACAGTACTTC. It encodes CASSPSPGGRDEQYF. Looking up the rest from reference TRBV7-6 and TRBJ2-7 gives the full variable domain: GAGVSQSPRYKVTKRGQDVALRCDPISGHVSLYWYRQALGQGPEFLTYFNYEAQQDKSGLPNDRFSAERPEGSISTLTIQRTEQRDSAMYRCASSPSPGGRDEQYFGPGTRLTVT.

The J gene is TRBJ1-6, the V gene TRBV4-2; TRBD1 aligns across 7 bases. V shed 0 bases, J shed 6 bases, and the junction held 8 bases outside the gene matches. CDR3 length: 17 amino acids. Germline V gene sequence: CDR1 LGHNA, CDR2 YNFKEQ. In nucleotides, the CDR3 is TGTGCCAGCAGCCAAGACGGGGACAGAGTCTCTAATTCACCCCTCCACTTT. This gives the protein CASSQDGDRVSNSPLHF.

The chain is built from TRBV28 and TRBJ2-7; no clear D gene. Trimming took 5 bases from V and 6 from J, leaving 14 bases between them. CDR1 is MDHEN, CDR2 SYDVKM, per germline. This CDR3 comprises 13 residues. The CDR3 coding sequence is TGTGCCAGCAGTGGGGATAGGAAGAGCGAGCAGTACTTC. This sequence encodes CASSGDRKSEQYF.

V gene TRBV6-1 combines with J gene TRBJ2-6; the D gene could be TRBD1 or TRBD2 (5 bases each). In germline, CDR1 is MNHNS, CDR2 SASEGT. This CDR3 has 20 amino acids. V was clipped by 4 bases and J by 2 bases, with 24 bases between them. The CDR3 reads CASSGTLTGTPVTGANVLTF. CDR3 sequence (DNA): TGTGCCAGCAGTGGAACCCTTACCGGGACGCCCGTTACTGGGGCCAACGTCCTGACTTTC.